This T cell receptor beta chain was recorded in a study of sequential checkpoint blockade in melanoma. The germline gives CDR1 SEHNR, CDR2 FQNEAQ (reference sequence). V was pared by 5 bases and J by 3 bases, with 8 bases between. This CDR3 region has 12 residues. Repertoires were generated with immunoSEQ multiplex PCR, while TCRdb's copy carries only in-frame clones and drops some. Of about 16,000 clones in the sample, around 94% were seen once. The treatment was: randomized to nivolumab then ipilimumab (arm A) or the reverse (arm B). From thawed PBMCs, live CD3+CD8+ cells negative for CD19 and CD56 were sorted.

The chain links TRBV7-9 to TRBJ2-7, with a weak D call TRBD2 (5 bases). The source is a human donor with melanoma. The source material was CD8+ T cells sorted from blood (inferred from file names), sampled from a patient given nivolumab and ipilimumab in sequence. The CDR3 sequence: CASSTGNYEQYF. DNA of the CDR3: TGTGCCAGCAGCACGGGAAACTACGAGCAGTACTTC.